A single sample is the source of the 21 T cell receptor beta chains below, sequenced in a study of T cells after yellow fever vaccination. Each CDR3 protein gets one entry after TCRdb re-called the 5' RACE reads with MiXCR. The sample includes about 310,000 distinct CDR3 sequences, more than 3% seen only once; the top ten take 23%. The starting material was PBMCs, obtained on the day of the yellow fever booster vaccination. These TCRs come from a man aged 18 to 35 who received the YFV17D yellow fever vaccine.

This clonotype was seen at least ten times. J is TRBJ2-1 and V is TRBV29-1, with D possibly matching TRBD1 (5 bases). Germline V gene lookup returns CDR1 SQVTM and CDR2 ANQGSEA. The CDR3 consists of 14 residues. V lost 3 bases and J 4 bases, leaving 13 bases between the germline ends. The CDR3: CSVELVTVYNEQFF. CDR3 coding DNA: TGCAGCGTTGAGTTAGTGACAGTTTACAATGAGCAGTTCTTC.

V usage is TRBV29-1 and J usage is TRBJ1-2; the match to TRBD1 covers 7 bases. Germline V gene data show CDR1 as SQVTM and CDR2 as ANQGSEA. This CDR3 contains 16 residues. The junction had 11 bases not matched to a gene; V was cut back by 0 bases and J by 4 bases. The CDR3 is CSVEDRGQGGAYGYTF. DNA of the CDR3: TGCAGCGTTGAAGATAGAGGCCAGGGGGGTGCCTATGGCTACACCTTC.

This chain's CDR3 is CASSGDTLHNEQFF. CDR3 in DNA: TGTGCCAGCAGCGGGGACACTCTCCACAATGAGCAGTTCTTC. The chain couples TRBV9 to TRBJ2-1, with D perhaps TRBD1 (6 bases). With 3 bases removed from V and 5 bases from J, the gap between germline ends came to 12 bases. The CDR3 consists of 14 residues. The germline V gene has CDR1 SGDLS and CDR2 YYNGEE.

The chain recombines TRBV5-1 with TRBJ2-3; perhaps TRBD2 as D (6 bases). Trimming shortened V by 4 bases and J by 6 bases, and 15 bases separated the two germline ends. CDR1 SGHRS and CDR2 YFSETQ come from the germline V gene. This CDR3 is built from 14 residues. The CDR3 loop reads CASSGGVREDTQYF. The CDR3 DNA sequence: TGCGCCAGCAGCGGCGGGGTCCGGGAGGATACGCAGTATTTT.

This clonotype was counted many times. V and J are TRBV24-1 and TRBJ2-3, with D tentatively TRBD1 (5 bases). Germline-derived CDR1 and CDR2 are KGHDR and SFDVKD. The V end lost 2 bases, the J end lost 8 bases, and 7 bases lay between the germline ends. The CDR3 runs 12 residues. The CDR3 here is CATSDWQGTQYF. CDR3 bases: TGTGCCACCAGTGATTGGCAGGGTACGCAGTATTTT.

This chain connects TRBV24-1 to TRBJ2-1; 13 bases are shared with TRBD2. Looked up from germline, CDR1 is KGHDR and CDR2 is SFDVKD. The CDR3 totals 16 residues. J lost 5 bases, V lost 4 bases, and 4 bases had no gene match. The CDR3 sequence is CATSDLGLAGNNEQFF. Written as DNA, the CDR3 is TGTGCCACCAGTGACCTGGGACTAGCGGGGAACAATGAGCAGTTCTTC.

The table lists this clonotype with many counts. The CDR3 bases are TGTGCCAGCAGCCAAGTAGAAGGCAGGCACCAAGAGACCCAGTACTTC. Its protein product is CASSQVEGRHQETQYF. The chain recombines TRBV14 with TRBJ2-5; D is uncertain. The CDR3 has 16 residues. Between the trimmed V and J ends, which lost 1 base and 0 bases, there was a span of 12 bases. Germline loops: CDR1 SGHDN, CDR2 FVKESK.

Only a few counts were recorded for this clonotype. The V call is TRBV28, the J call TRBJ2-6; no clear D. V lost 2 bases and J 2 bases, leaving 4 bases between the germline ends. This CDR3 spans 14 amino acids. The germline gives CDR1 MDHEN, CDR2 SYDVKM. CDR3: CASSLPTGANVLTF. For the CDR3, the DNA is TGTGCCAGCAGTTTACCGACTGGGGCCAACGTCCTGACTTTC.

The DNA of the CDR3 is TGCAGTGCCCCTGACAATGAAAAACTGTTTTTT. Encoded protein: CSAPDNEKLFF. The chain uses TRBV20-1 and TRBJ1-4; D gene ambiguous. The germline V gene encodes CDR1 DFQATT and CDR2 SNEGSKA (reference sequence). Between the trimmed V and J ends, which lost 6 bases and 5 bases, there was a span of 7 bases. The CDR3 totals 11 residues.

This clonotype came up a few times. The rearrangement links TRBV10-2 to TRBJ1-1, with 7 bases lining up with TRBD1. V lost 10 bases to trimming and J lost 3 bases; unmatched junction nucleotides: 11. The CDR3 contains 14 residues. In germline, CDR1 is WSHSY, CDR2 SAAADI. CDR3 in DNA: TGCGCCACCTCAGGGGGGAGACATGACACTGAAGCTTTCTTT. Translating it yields CATSGGRHDTEAFF.

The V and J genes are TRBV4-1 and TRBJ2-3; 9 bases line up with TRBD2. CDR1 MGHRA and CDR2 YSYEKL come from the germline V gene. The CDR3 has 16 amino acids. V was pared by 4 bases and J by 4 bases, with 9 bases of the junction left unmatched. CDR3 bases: TGCGCCAGCAGCCCAACCGCGGGGGGGCGGTCAGATACGCAGTATTTT. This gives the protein CASSPTAGGRSDTQYF.

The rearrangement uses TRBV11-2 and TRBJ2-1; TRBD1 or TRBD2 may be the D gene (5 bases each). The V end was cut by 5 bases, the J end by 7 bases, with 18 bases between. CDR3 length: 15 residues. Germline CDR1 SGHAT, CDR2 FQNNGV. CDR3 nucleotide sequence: TGTGCCAGCAGCCTGAACCGGGACCACCGGAATGAGCAGTTCTTC. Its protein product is CASSLNRDHRNEQFF.

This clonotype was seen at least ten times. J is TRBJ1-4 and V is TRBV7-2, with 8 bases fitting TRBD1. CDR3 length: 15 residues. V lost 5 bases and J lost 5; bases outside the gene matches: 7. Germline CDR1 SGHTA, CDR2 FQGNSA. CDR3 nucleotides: TGTGCCAGCAGCCTGACAGGGGTTTGGAATGAAAAACTGTTTTTT. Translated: CASSLTGVWNEKLFF. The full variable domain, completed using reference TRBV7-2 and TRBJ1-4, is GAGVSQSPSNKVTEKGKDVELRCDPISGHTALYWYRQSLGQGLEFLIYFQGNSAPDKSGLPSDRFSAERTGGSVSTLTIQRTQQEDSAVYLCASSLTGVWNEKLFFGSGTQLSVL.

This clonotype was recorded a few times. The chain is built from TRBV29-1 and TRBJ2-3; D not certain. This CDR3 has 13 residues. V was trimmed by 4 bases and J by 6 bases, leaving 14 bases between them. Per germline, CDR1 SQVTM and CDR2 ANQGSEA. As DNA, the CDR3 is TGCAGCGTTGGGACCCGAGTATCCGATACGCAGTATTTT. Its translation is CSVGTRVSDTQYF.

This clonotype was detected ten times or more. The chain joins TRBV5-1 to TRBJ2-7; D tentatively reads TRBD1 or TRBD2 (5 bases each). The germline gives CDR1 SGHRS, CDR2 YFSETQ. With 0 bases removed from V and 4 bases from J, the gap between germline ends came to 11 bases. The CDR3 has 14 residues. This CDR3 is CASSLGGDRYEQYF. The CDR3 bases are TGCGCCAGCAGCTTGGGAGGGGATCGGTACGAGCAGTACTTC.

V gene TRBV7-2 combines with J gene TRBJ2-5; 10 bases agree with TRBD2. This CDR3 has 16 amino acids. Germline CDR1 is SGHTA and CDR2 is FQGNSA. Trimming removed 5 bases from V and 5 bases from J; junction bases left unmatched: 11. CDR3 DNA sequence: TGTGCCAGCAGCCTATATTCTAGCGGGGGCGGGGAGACCCAGTACTTC. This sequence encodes CASSLYSSGGGETQYF. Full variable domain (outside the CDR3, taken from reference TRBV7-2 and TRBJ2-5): GAGVSQSPSNKVTEKGKDVELRCDPISGHTALYWYRQSLGQGLEFLIYFQGNSAPDKSGLPSDRFSAERTGGSVSTLTIQRTQQEDSAVYLCASSLYSSGGGETQYFGPGTRLLVL.

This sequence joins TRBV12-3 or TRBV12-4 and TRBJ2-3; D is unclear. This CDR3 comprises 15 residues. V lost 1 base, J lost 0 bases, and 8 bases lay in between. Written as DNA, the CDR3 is TGTGCCAGCAGTTTAGTTGTCGGAAGCACAGATACGCAGTATTTT. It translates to CASSLVVGSTDTQYF.

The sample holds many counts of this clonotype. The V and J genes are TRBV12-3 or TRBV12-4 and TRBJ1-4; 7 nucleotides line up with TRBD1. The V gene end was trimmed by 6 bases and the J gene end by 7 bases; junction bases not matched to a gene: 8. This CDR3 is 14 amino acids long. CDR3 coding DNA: TGTGCCAGCAGCCCGCGACAGGGTACTGAAAAACTGTTTTTT. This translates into CASSPRQGTEKLFF.

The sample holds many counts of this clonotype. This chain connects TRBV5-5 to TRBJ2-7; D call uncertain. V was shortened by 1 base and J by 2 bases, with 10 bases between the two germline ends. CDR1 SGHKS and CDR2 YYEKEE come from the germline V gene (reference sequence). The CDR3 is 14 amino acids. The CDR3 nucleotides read TGTGCCAGCAGCTTGCATGTGGAGACCTACGAGCAGTACGTC. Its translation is CASSLHVETYEQYV.

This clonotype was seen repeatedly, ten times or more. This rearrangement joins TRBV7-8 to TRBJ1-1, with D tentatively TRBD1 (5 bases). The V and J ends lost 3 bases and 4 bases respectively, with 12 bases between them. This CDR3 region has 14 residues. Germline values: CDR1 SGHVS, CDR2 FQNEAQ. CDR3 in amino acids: CASSFFVGGTEAFF. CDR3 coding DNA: TGTGCCAGCAGCTTTTTTGTTGGGGGCACTGAAGCTTTCTTT.

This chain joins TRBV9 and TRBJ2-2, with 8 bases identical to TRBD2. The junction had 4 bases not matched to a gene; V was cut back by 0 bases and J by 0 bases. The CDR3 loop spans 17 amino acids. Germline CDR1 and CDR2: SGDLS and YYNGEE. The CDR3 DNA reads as TGTGCCAGCAGCGTAGAGTGGGGACTAGCGAACACCGGGGAGCTGTTTTTT. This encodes CASSVEWGLANTGELFF.